Listed here are 24 T cell receptor beta chains from one sample, sequenced in a study of blood T cell repertoires in COVID-19. TCRdb's copy holds only in-frame clones and misses some; the assay was immunoSEQ multiplex PCR. Counted here are about 210,000 clones, around 80% occurring once; the ten biggest clones make up roughly 13%. The sequencing input was peripheral blood. These receptors all stem from a human donor in a cohort sampled during active COVID-19.

The V gene is TRBV21-1, the J gene TRBJ2-6; the table's D call TRBD1 went unverified against the DNA. TRBV21-1 is a known pseudogene. This CDR3 comprises 16 residues. Written as DNA, the CDR3 is TGTGCCACCCCGGGACAGGGTCCGCTTGGGGCCAACGTCCTGACTTTC. Protein: CATPGQGPLGANVLTF.

The chain has TRBV5-5 and TRBJ1-5; D uncertain. CDR3 length: 16 residues. Trimming stripped 1 base from V and 2 bases from J, with 13 bases between. Germline V gene data show CDR1 as SGHKS and CDR2 as YYEKEE (reference sequence). The CDR3 reads CASSLWRDPGNQPQHF. CDR3 DNA: TGTGCCAGCAGCTTGTGGAGGGATCCGGGCAATCAGCCCCAGCATTTT. Using reference TRBV5-5 and TRBJ1-5 for the parts outside the CDR3, the full variable domain is DAGVTQSPTHLIKTRGQQVTLRCSPISGHKSVSWYQQVLGQGPQFIFQYYEKEERGRGNFPDRFSARQFPNYSSELNVNALLLGDSALYLCASSLWRDPGNQPQHFGDGTRLSIL.

CDR3 nucleotide sequence: TGTGCCAGTGGGGCGGGGAGATACAATGAGCAGTTCTTC. This translates into CASGAGRYNEQFF. The chain joins TRBV19 to TRBJ2-1; TRBD2 is a possible D gene (6 bases). V was shortened by 8 bases and J by 4 bases, with 12 bases between the two germline ends. Per the germline V gene, CDR1 is LNHDA and CDR2 is SQIVND (reference sequence). There are 13 residues in the CDR3.

In this sample, this clone turned up once. This chain connects TRBV7-9 to TRBJ2-2, with TRBD1 matching 9 bases. This CDR3 spans 17 amino acids. Germline-derived CDR1 and CDR2 are SEHNR and FQNEAQ (reference sequence). V gave up 5 bases and J gave up 5 bases; unmatched junction bases: 12. The CDR3 loop reads CASSRNSGQGVTGELFF. In DNA, the CDR3 is TGTGCCAGCAGCCGGAATTCGGGACAGGGCGTAACCGGGGAGCTGTTTTTT.

This clone was counted at least ten times. The rearrangement uses TRBV4-2 and TRBJ2-7; 7 bases are shared with TRBD1. Trimming removed 2 bases from V and 3 bases from J; junction bases left unmatched: 13. The CDR3 contains 17 residues. CDR1 is LGHNA and CDR2 is YNFKEQ in the germline V gene. The CDR3 DNA is TGTGCCAGCAGCCAACAAACGACGGCAGGGGGATACTACGAGCAGTACTTC. Amino acid sequence: CASSQQTTAGGYYEQYF.

In its sample, this clone was seen once. The V gene is TRBV5-1, the J gene TRBJ2-7; 8 bases are a match to TRBD2. The CDR3 totals 15 residues. Losses at the gene ends were 0 bases for V and 3 bases for J; bases not matched to a gene: 5. In germline, CDR1 is SGHRS, CDR2 YFSETQ. The CDR3, as DNA: TGCGCCAGCAGCTTGGCTATCGGGAGGGACTACGAGCAGTACTTC. It specifies CASSLAIGRDYEQYF.

The J gene is TRBJ2-1, the V gene TRBV6-5; TRBD2 matches 7 bases. Germline V gene data show CDR1 as MNHEY and CDR2 as SVGAGI. The CDR3 totals 14 residues. V shed 5 bases, J shed 8 bases, and the junction held 9 bases outside the gene matches. CDR3 sequence (DNA): TGTGCCAGCAGTCCCACACCCACTAGCGATGAGCAGTTCTTC. This codes for CASSPTPTSDEQFF.

The gene calls are TRBV7-9 and TRBJ1-4; maybe TRBD1 (6 bases). CDR1 is SEHNR and CDR2 is FQNEAQ in the germline V gene (reference sequence). The CDR3 loop spans 14 amino acids. Trimming stripped 3 bases from V and 5 bases from J, with 10 bases between. CDR3 region: CASSLTGSNEKLFF. The DNA for the CDR3 is TGTGCCAGCAGCTTGACAGGTTCAAATGAAAAACTGTTTTTT.

The V and J genes are TRBV29-1 and TRBJ1-2; D gene ambiguous. The CDR3 sequence is 11 residues long. The germline V gene encodes CDR1 SQVTM and CDR2 ANQGSEA. The ends were cut back, 4 bases at V and 4 bases at J, with 7 bases in the middle. This CDR3 reads CSVAESYGYTF. The CDR3 DNA reads as TGCAGCGTTGCAGAGAGCTATGGCTACACCTTC.

The genes are TRBV10-1 and TRBJ2-1; 13 bases agree with TRBD2. The germline V gene has CDR1 WNHNN and CDR2 SYGVQD (reference sequence). CDR3 length equals 16 residues. Trimming cost V 4 bases and J 3 bases; bases outside gene matches: 3. This CDR3 reads CASSGRLAGGYNEQFF. The CDR3 nucleotides are TGCGCCAGCAGTGGGAGACTAGCGGGAGGCTACAATGAGCAGTTCTTC.

The chain has TRBV23-1 and TRBJ1-2; D is possibly TRBD1 (6 bases). TRBV23-1 is an ORF, and what it does is uncertain. The CDR3 is 18 residues long. CDR3 DNA: TGCCCCCCCCGTCGGGGGGGGCCCCGAGGGGAGGAAGCCTATGGCTACACCTTC. The encoded protein is CPPRRGGPRGEEAYGYTF.

This sequence joins TRBV5-1 and TRBJ2-3, with D possibly matching TRBD1 (6 bases). The V and J ends lost 3 bases and 2 bases respectively, with 10 bases between them. CDR1 SGHRS and CDR2 YFSETQ come from the germline V gene. This CDR3 spans 14 amino acids. This CDR3 reads CASSSGQITDTQYF. The CDR3 region has the DNA TGCGCCAGCAGCTCCGGACAGATCACAGATACGCAGTATTTT.

The J gene is TRBJ1-2, the V gene TRBV7-2; a weak D match, TRBD1 (6 bases). Germline loops: CDR1 SGHTA, CDR2 FQGNSA. This CDR3 comprises 15 residues. With 1 base removed from V and 4 bases from J, the gap between germline ends came to 13 bases. The CDR3 DNA reads TGTGCCAGCAGCTTAGATCTGGGGGCGGGCTATGGCTACACCTTC. Residues: CASSLDLGAGYGYTF. The whole variable domain, filled in from reference TRBV7-2 and TRBJ1-2, reads GAGVSQSPSNKVTEKGKDVELRCDPISGHTALYWYRQSLGQGLEFLIYFQGNSAPDKSGLPSDRFSAERTGGSVSTLTIQRTQQEDSAVYLCASSLDLGAGYGYTFGSGTRLTVV.

The chain has TRBV29-1 and TRBJ2-5; 14 bases are shared with TRBD2. The junction had 9 bases not matched to a gene; V was cut back by 7 bases and J by 5 bases. Germline loops: CDR1 SQVTM, CDR2 ANQGSEA. The CDR3 has 15 amino acids. CDR3 residues: CSAGTSGGKAETQYF. The CDR3 DNA is TGCAGCGCCGGGACTAGCGGGGGTAAGGCGGAGACCCAGTACTTC.

CDR3: CASSQDGGGGQETQYF. The DNA of the CDR3 is TGTGCCAGCAGCCAGGATGGCGGGGGGGGTCAAGAGACCCAGTACTTC. The rearrangement uses TRBV4-2 and TRBJ2-5; 9 bases map to TRBD2. Germline V gives CDR1 LGHNA, CDR2 YNFKEQ. The CDR3 consists of 16 residues. V trimming: 3 bases; J trimming: 2 bases; junction bases outside the gene matches: 7.

The chain is built from TRBV7-3 and TRBJ2-2; TRBD1 matches 8 bases. The CDR3 is 19 residues long. Germline loops: CDR1 SGHTA, CDR2 FQGTGA. V shed 2 bases and J 1 base; nucleotides not matched to a gene: 12. The CDR3 loop is CASSLYPGRGQVNTGELFF. The CDR3 nucleotides read TGTGCCAGCAGCTTATACCCAGGTCGGGGACAGGTGAACACCGGGGAGCTGTTTTTT.

V gene TRBV6-2 or TRBV6-3 combines with J gene TRBJ2-7; D possibly corresponds to TRBD2 (5 bases). Germline V gene sequence: CDR1 MNHEY, CDR2 SVGEGT. The V end lost 2 bases, the J end lost 7 bases, and 15 bases lay between the germline ends. This CDR3 comprises 14 residues. For the CDR3, the DNA is TGTGCCAGCAGTTACCCGGGGTTCTGGCGGGAGCAGTACTTC. It specifies CASSYPGFWREQYF.

The V call is TRBV7-2, the J call TRBJ1-3; D unclear. Trimming took off 5 bases at V and 4 bases at J, with 15 bases between the two ends. The V gene's germline CDR1 is SGHTA and CDR2 FQGNSA. The CDR3 loop spans 15 amino acids. CDR3 region: CASSLSVMIGNTIYF. In DNA, the CDR3 is TGTGCCAGCAGCCTTTCAGTAATGATAGGAAACACCATATATTTT.

This chain links TRBV19 with TRBJ2-7; TRBD2 matches at 13 bases. CDR1 and CDR2 from the germline V gene are LNHDA and SQIVND (reference sequence). The CDR3 has 19 residues. Trimming took 4 bases from V and 0 from J; bases not matched to a gene: 12. DNA for the CDR3: TGTGCCAGTAGTAAGTCCGGGACTAGCGGGAAAGGTGGCTCCTACGAGCAGTACTTC. It codes for CASSKSGTSGKGGSYEQYF.

The J gene is TRBJ2-1, the V gene TRBV18, with 8 bases aligning to TRBD1. This CDR3 has 16 amino acids. Germline lookup yields CDR1 KGHSH and CDR2 LQKENI. Trimming took 2 bases from V and 4 from J; bases not matched to a gene: 7. The DNA of the CDR3 is TGTGCCAGCTCACCAGGCGACAGGGGCGATTACAATGAGCAGTTCTTC. Translation: CASSPGDRGDYNEQFF.

The V gene is TRBV18, the J gene TRBJ2-5; no firm D call. The CDR3 loop spans 12 amino acids. Trimming pared 1 base from V and 5 bases from J, leaving 5 bases between. Germline V CDR1 and CDR2: KGHSH, LQKENI. The CDR3 region is CASSPLQETQYF. As DNA, the CDR3 is TGTGCCAGCTCACCACTCCAGGAGACCCAGTACTTC. The full variable domain, in which reference TRBV18 and TRBJ2-5 provide the parts outside the CDR3, is NAGVMQNPRHLVRRRGQEARLRCSPMKGHSHVYWYRQLPEEGLKFMVYLQKENIIDESGMPKERFSAEFPKEGPSILRIQQVVRGDSAAYFCASSPLQETQYFGPGTRLLVL.

V and J are TRBV19 and TRBJ2-3; tentatively, D is TRBD1 (8 bases). CDR1 and CDR2 from the germline V gene are LNHDA and SQIVND (reference sequence). The length of the CDR3 is 13 residues. The germline V and J ends were trimmed by 6 bases and 5 bases, with 12 bases remaining between them. The CDR3 region has the DNA TGTGCCAGTAGCTACAGGGGGGGAGATACGCAGTATTTT. It codes for CASSYRGGDTQYF.

The chain has TRBV18 and TRBJ2-1, with D perhaps TRBD2 (6 bases). The CDR3 contains 13 residues. V was clipped by 2 bases and J by 9 bases, with 11 bases between them. The germline V gene has CDR1 KGHSH and CDR2 LQKENI. The CDR3 protein is CASSPRLVSEQFF. As DNA, the CDR3 is TGTGCCAGCTCACCAAGACTAGTCAGTGAGCAGTTCTTC. The whole variable domain, remainder taken from reference TRBV18 and TRBJ2-1, is NAGVMQNPRHLVRRRGQEARLRCSPMKGHSHVYWYRQLPEEGLKFMVYLQKENIIDESGMPKERFSAEFPKEGPSILRIQQVVRGDSAAYFCASSPRLVSEQFFGPGTRLTVL.

The V gene is TRBV6-4, the J gene TRBJ2-7, with 7 positions matching TRBD1. CDR1 is MRHNA, CDR2 SNTAGT, per germline. The CDR3 has 13 amino acids. The J segment lost 7 bases and the V segment lost 0 bases, leaving 3 bases of the junction unmatched. CDR3 in amino acids: CASSDSPRGEQYF. The CDR3 nucleotides are TGTGCCAGCAGTGACTCTCCCAGGGGGGAGCAGTACTTC.